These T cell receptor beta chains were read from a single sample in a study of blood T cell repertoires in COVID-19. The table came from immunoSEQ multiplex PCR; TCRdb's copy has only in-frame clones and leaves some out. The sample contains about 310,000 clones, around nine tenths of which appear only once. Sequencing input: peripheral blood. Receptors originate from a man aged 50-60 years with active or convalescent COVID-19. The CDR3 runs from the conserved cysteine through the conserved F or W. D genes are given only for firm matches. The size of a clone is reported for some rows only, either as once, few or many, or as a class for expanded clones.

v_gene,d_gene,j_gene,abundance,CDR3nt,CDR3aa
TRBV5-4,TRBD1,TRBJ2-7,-,TGTGCCAGCAGCTTCGGGGACAGGGCTGACGAGCAGTACTTC,CASSFGDRADEQYF
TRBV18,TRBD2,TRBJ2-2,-,TGTGCCAGCGCGCGAACCAGCGGGAGTGCGAACACCGGGGAGCTGTTTTTT,CASARTSGSANTGELFF
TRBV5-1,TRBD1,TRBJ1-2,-,TGCGCCAGCAGCCCCGGACAGGGAGGCTTTGATGGCTACACCTTC,CASSPGQGGFDGYTF
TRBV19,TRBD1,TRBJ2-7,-,TGTGCCAGTAGTACTAATACAGGGGGAATAGAGTACTTC,CASSTNTGGIEYF
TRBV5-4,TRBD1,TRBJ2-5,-,TGTGCCAGCAGCTTGAACAGGGGCGGCGGAGAGACCCAGTACTTC,CASSLNRGGGETQYF
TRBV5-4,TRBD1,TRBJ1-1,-,TGTGCCAGCAGGGGACAGCCAGCGGAAAAAGCTTTCTTT,CASRGQPAEKAFF
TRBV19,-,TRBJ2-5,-,TGTGCCAGTAGACAGCCAGCCGGGGCCCAGTACTTC,CASRQPAGAQYF
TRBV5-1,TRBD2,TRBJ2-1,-,TGCGCCAGCAGCCTACTAGCGGGAGGGCTCAATGAGCAGTTCTTC,CASSLLAGGLNEQFF
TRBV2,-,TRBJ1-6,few,TGTGCCAGCAGTGAAGCGCGGCAGGGGAGCTCCTATAATTCACCCCTCCACTTT,CASSEARQGSSYNSPLHF
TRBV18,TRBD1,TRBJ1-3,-,TGTGCCAGCTCACCACGGGACAGGGCCTCTGGAAACACCATATATTTT,CASSPRDRASGNTIYF
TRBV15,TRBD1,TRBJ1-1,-,TGTGCCACCAGCAGAGGACAGGGACCTGAAGCTTTCTTT,CATSRGQGPEAFF
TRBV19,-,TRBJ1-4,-,TGTGCCAGTAGTAAACCCCCGACAGGCGGAAATGAAAAACTGTTTTTT,CASSKPPTGGNEKLFF
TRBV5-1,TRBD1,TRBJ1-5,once,TGCGCCAGCAGCCTAGGGACAGGGGCGTATAGCAATCAGCCCCAGCATTTT,CASSLGTGAYSNQPQHF
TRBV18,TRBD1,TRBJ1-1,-,TGTGCCAGCTCACCACCTGGACAGGGAGACACTGAAGCTTTCTTT,CASSPPGQGDTEAFF